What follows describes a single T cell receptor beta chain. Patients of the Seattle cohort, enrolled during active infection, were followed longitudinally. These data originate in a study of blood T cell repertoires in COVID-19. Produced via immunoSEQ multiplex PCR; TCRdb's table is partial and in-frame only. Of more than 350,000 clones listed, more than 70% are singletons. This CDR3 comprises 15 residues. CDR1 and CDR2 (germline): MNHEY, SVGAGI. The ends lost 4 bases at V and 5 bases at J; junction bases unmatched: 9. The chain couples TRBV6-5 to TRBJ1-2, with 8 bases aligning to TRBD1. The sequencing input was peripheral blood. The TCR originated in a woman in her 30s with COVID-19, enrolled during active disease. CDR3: CASSSNHWTGYGYTF. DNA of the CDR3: TGTGCCAGCAGTTCTAACCATTGGACAGGGTATGGCTACACCTTC.